This T cell receptor (beta chain) was identified during a study of blood T cell repertoires in COVID-19. Background on the study: Sites in the United States, Italy and Spain provided acute and convalescent COVID-19 samples.

Comment on this clone: This CDR3 is also generated by other DNA sequences in the sample.

Per the germline V gene, CDR1 is LNHDA and CDR2 is SQIVND (reference sequence). The CDR3 totals 12 residues. V dropped 6 bases and J dropped 6; count of bases not matched to a gene: 4. Participants came from 20 to 25 US areas, aged roughly 18 to 100 years. Cohort placement rested on clinical history that participants reported themselves. Authors' methods: The authors estimated nucleated cell counts from reference gene primer amplification. TCRdb's copy holds only in-frame clones and misses some; the assay was immunoSEQ multiplex PCR. That table supplies the V and J calls and clone size; D and trimming were determined from the DNA. This repertoire shows approximately 220,000 clones, over 80% found once; its top ten account for about 2.5%.

The chain employs TRBV19 and TRBJ1-2, with 7 bases that match TRBD1. This receptor was identified in a woman aged 25 to 39 with acute COVID-19. The material sequenced was PBMCs or T cells enriched from blood (not recorded which). CDR3 region: CASRGGLDGYTF. CDR3 in DNA: TGTGCCAGTAGAGGGGGCCTGGATGGCTACACCTTC.